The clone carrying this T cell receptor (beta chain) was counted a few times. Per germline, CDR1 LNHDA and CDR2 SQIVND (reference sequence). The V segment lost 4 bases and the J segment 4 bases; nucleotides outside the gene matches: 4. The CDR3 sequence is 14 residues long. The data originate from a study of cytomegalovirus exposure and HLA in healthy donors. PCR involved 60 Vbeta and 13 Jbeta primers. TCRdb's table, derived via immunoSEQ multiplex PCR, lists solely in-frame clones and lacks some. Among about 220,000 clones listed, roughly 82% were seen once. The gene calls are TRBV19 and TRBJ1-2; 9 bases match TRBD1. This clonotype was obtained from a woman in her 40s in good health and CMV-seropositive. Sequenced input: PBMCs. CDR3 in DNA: TGTGCCAGTAGTACTCCGACAGGGGGCTATGGCTACACCTTC. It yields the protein CASSTPTGGYGYTF.